The source of this T cell receptor (beta chain) is a study of CD8 T cells in ankylosing spondylitis (dated by TCRdb to the late 2010s). As for the study more broadly: T cell receptor beta repertoires were profiled in healthy donors and ankylosing spondylitis patients so that disease-linked TCR variants could be found. The full study cohort was made up of 25 ankylosing spondylitis patients and 108 healthy donors. Peripheral blood samples were taken, and synovial fluid was additionally collected from ankylosing spondylitis patients.

The instrument was an Illumina HiSeq 2500. Quantitative 5'-RACE with molecular barcodes was used to prepare TCR beta libraries. The study's own analysis went as follows. A new computational method, built on a probabilistic model of VDJ rearrangement, was used to identify disease-linked TCR variants. TCRdb reworked the public reads: Q25 trimming with fastp, MiXCR clone assembly, productive beta chains retained. Under each unique CDR3 protein, matching rows form one entry showing the most common genes and DNA. V and J calls and clone size were set by TCRdb, not the authors. This sample lists around 890,000 distinct CDR3 sequences; about an eighth were detected once. The top ten clones comprise 0.51% of the sample. Study-level results and caveats: A TCR beta motif of several highly homologous amino acid variants appeared characteristic of blood from ankylosing spondylitis patients. Some of the motif variants had been reported before in the synovial fluid and blood of reactive arthritis patients, a finding that suggests common disease-initiation mechanisms. According to the report, matched synovial fluid samples from ankylosing spondylitis patients were significantly enriched for the disease-linked clones. The disease-linked clones showed a CD8+ phenotype and occurred at relatively low frequencies in peripheral blood.

CDR1 and CDR2 are drawn from the germline V gene: SGHRS, YFSETQ. Including cysteine and phenylalanine, the CDR3 has 16 amino acids. The entry retains the CDR3 DNA only, 48 bases that are in frame from base 1. V lost 0 bases and J lost 3 bases; the stretch between them is 15 bases long. In this sample, this clonotype turned up a few times. The antigen this receptor binds is unknown. Base qualities are not provided; no much larger clone lies one nucleotide away. Rearrangement joined TRBV5-1 to TRBJ1-1; a confident D gene designation cannot be given. The sequence derives from a male donor with ankylosing spondylitis. Sequencing used blood, either unsorted or a sorted T cell fraction (not recorded which). The CDR3 amino acid sequence is: CASSLGAARLDTEAFF. Here is the DNA: TGCGCCAGCAGCTTGGGGGCGGCCAGGCTGGACACTGAAGCTTTCTTT.